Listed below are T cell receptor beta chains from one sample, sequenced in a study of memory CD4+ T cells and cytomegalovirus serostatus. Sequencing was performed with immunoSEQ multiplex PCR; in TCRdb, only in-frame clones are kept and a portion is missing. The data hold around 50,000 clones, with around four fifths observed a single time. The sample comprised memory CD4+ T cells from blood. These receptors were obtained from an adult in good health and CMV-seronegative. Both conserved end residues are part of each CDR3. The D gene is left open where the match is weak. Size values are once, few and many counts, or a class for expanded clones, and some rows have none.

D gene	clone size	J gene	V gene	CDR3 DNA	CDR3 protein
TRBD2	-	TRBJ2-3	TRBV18	TGTGCCAGCTCACCCGGACTCAGGACTAGCGGAAGCACAGATACGCAGTATTTT	CASSPGLRTSGSTDTQYF
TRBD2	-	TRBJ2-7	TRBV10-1	TGCGCCAGCAGTGCACTAGCGGGAGTTAACGAGCAGTACTTC	CASSALAGVNEQYF
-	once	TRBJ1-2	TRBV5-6	TGTGCCAGCAGCTTGGTGAGCTCTTTAGCTAACTATGGCTACACCTTC	CASSLVSSLANYGYTF
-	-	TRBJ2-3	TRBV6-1	TGTGCCAGCAGTAGGGACTCAAATACGCAGTATTTT	CASSRDSNTQYF
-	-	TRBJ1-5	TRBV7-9	TGTGCCAGCAGCTGGGACACAATTCAGCCCCAGCATTTT	CASSWDTIQPQHF
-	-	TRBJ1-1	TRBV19	TGTGCCAGTCCCCCCCCGGACCGTCTGAACACTGAAGCTTTCTTT	CASPPPDRLNTEAFF
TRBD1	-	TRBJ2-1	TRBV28	TGTGCCAGCAGTGGACAGGTAATGAATGAGCAGTTCTTC	CASSGQVMNEQFF
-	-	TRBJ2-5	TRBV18	TGTGCCAGCCGTGAAGGCCGGGGACAACAAGAGACCCAGTACTTC	CASREGRGQQETQYF
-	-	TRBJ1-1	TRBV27	TGTGCCAGCAGATCTCTTGGGTGGAACACTGAAGCTTTCTTT	CASRSLGWNTEAFF
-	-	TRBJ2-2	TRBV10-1	TGCGCCACCCCACCGTGGAGCGGGGAGCTGTTTTTT	CATPPWSGELFF
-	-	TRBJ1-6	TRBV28	TGTGCCAGCAGTCCCCGTCCCAGTTCTTCACCCCTCCACTTT	CASSPRPSSSPLHF
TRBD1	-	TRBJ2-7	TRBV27	TGTGCCAGCAGGGTTAGGGGGCCGTCGTTAGGCGAGCAGTACTTC	CASRVRGPSLGEQYF
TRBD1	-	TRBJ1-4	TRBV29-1	TGCAGCGCAATTGGACAGGAGGATGAAAAACTGTTTTTT	CSAIGQEDEKLFF
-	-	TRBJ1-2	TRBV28	TGTGCCAGCAGATCGACAGCTAACTATGGCTACACCTTC	CASRSTANYGYTF
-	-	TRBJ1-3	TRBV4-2	TGTGCCAGCAGCCAAGAGAGGGGAAACACCATATATTTT	CASSQERGNTIYF
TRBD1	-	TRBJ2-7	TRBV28	TGTGCCAGCAGTTTCGGGGCAGGGGGCGAGCAGTACTTC	CASSFGAGGEQYF
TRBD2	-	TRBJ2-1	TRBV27	TGTGCCAGCAGTTCGAGAGCGGGGACCTACAATGAGCAGTTCTTC	CASSSRAGTYNEQFF
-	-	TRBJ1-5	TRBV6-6	TGTGCCAGCAGTCTCCCAGGGGAACATCAGCCCCAGCATTTT	CASSLPGEHQPQHF
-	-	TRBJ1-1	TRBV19	TGTGCCAGTAGTAGTCTCAGGGAGAACACTGAAGCTTTCTTT	CASSSLRENTEAFF
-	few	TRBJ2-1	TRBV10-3	TGTGCCATCAGTTTTCACACAACGAATACAGGAGGCAATGAGCAGTTCTTC	CAISFHTTNTGGNEQFF
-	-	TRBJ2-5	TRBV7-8	TGTGCCAGCAGCTTAATGTGGCTGCGCCAAGAGACCCAGTACTTC	CASSLMWLRQETQYF
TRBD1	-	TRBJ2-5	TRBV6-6	TGTGCCAGCACCCATTCGGACAGGGGGGAGACCCAGTACTTC	CASTHSDRGETQYF
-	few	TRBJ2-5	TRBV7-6	TGTGCCAGCAGCCCCGCCCCTCAAGAGACCCAGTACTTC	CASSPAPQETQYF
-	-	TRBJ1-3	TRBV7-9	TGTGCCAGCAGCTTACCGTTGGGTGATGGAAACACCATATATTTT	CASSLPLGDGNTIYF
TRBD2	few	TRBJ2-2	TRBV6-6	TGTGCCACCCCCAGCGGGACGTATCCCGGGGAGCTGTTTTTT	CATPSGTYPGELFF
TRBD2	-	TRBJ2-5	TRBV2	TGTGCCAGCAGCGAAACCGGGACTAGTCAAGAGACCCAGTACTTC	CASSETGTSQETQYF
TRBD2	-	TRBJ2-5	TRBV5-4	TGTGCCAGCAGCGCGAAGGCGGGAGGAGACCAAGAGACCCAGTACTTC	CASSAKAGGDQETQYF
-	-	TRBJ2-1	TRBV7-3	TGTGCCAGCAGCGCCTCTCCCGGAACCGATGAGCAGTTCTTC	CASSASPGTDEQFF
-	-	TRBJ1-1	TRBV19	TGTGCCAGTAGTCCCCGGACCACTGAAGCTTTCTTT	CASSPRTTEAFF